The source of this T cell receptor (beta chain) is a study of neurological immune-mediated disorders. Points from the study as a whole: When the repertoires were sorted by phylogenetic grouping, those of 18 of 34 multiple sclerosis patients ended up in one related-CDR3 cluster, a possible signature.

This clonotype was seen repeatedly, ten times or more. The antigen remains undetermined. Unsorted libraries were generated from 2 million PBMCs held at -80 degrees C. Template-switch 5'RACE cDNA synthesis added a 10-nucleotide unique molecular identifier. From the 5' RACE reads, TCRdb called clonotypes with MiXCR, one entry per CDR3 protein. The sample comprises 45,000 to 70,000 distinct CDR3 sequences, approximately 4.4% of which are singletons, and about 3.1% rests with the top ten. Between the trimmed V and J ends, which lost 2 bases and 4 bases, there was a span of 15 bases. The CDR3 length is 15 residues. CDR1 and CDR2 (germline): SGDLS, YYNGEE.

Sample: PBMCs. J is TRBJ1-1 and V is TRBV9; D gene uncertain. The clonotype comes from a man over 45 with multiple sclerosis. DNA of the CDR3: TGTGCCAGCAGCGTCGAGATCGGGTCGGGCACTGAAGCTTTCTTT. Residues: CASSVEIGSGTEAFF. Supplemented by reference TRBV9 and TRBJ1-1, the full variable domain reads DSGVTQTPKHLITATGQRVTLRCSPRSGDLSVYWYQQSLDQGLQFLIQYYNGEERAKGNILERFSAQQFPDLHSELNLSSLELGDSALYFCASSVEIGSGTEAFFGQGTRLTVV.